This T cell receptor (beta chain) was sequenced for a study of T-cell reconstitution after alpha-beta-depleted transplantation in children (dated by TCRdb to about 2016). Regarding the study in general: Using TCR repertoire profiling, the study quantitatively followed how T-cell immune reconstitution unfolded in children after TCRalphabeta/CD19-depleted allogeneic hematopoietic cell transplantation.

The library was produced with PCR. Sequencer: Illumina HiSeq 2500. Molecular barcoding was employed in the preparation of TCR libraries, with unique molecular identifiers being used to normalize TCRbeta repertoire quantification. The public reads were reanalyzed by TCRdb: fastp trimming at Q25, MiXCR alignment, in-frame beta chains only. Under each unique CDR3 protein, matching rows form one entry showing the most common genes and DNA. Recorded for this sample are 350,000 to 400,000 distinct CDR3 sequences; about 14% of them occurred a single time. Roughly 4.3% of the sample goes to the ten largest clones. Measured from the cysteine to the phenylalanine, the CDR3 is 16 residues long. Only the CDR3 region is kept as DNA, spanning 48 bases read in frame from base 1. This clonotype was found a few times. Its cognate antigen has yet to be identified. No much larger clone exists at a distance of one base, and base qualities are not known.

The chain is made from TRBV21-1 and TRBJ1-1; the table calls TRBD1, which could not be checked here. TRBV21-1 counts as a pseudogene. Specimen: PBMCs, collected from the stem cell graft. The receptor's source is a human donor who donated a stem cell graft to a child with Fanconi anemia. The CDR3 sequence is CASSKDPTGDGTEAFF. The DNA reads TGTGCCAGCAGCAAAGACCCAACAGGGGACGGCACTGAAGCTTTCTTT.